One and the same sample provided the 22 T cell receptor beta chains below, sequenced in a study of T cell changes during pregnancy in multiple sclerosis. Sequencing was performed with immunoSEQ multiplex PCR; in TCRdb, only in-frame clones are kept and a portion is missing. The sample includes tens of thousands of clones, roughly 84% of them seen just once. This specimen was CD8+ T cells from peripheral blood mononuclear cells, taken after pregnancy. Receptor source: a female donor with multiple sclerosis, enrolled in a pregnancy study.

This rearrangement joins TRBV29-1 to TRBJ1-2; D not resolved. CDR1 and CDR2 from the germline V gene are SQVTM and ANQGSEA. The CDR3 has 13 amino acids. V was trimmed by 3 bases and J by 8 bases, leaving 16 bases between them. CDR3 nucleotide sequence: TGCAGCGTTGATGGGATGGGAGGGTTAGGCTACACCTTC. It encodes CSVDGMGGLGYTF.

The CDR3 coding sequence is TGCGCCAGCAGATATGGACACCCTTACAATGAGCAGTTCTTC. Its translation is CASRYGHPYNEQFF. The V gene is TRBV5-1, the J gene TRBJ2-1; a weak D match, TRBD1 (5 bases). V was trimmed by 5 bases and J by 4 bases, leaving 13 bases between them. Germline CDR1 is SGHRS and CDR2 is YFSETQ. CDR3 length equals 14 residues.

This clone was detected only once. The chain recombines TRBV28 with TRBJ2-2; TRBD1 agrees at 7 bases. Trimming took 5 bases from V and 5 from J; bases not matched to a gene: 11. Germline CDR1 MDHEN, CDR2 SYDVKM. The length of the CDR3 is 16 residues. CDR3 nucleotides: TGTGCCAGCAGTACCTATACGGGACAGACGACCGGGGAGCTGTTTTTT. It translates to CASSTYTGQTTGELFF. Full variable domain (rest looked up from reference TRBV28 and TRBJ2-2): DVKVTQSSRYLVKRTGEKVFLECVQDMDHENMFWYRQDPGLGLRLIYFSYDVKMKEKGDIPEGYSVSREKKERFSLILESASTNQTSMYLCASSTYTGQTTGELFFGEGSRLTVL.

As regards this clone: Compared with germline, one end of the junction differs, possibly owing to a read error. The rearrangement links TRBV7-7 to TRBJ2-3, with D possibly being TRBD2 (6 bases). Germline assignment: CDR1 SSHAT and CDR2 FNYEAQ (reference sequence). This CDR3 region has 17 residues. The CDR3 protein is CASSHNRGGTHTDTQYF. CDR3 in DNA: TGTGCTAGCAGCCATAATCGCGGCGGGACTCACACAGATACGCAGTATTTT.

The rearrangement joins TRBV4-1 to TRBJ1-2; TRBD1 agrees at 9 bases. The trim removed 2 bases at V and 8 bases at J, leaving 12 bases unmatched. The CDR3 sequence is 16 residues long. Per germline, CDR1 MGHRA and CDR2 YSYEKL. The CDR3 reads CASSQNPGQGGEGYTF. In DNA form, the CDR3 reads TGCGCCAGCAGCCAAAATCCGGGACAGGGAGGAGAGGGCTACACCTTC.

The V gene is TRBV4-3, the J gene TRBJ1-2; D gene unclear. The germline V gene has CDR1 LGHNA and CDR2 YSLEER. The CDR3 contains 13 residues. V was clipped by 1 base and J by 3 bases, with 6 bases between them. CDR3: CASSQGEDYGYTF. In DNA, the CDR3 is TGCGCCAGCAGCCAAGGGGAGGACTATGGCTACACCTTC.

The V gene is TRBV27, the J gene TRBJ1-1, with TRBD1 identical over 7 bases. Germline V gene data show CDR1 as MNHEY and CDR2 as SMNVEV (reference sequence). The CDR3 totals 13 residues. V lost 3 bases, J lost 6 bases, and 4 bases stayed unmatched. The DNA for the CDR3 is TGTGCCAGCAGTTTTCAGGGGGTCCCTGAAGCTTTCTTT. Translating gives CASSFQGVPEAFF.

The DNA for the CDR3 is TGTGCCAGCATTCTGGGGGAGGCAGATACGCAGTATTTT. It encodes CASILGEADTQYF. This chain joins TRBV7-9 and TRBJ2-3, with a possible D match to TRBD2 (6 bases). Germline CDR1 reads SEHNR; CDR2 reads FQNEAQ (reference sequence). V lost 7 bases and J 4 bases, leaving 12 bases between the germline ends. The CDR3 is made up of 13 amino acids.

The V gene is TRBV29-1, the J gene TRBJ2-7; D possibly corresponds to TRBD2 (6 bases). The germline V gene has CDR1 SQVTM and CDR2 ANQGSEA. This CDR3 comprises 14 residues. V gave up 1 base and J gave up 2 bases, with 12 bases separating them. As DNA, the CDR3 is TGCAGCGTTGAAGTTGCCGGCGGGACCTACGAGCAGTACTTC. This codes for CSVEVAGGTYEQYF.

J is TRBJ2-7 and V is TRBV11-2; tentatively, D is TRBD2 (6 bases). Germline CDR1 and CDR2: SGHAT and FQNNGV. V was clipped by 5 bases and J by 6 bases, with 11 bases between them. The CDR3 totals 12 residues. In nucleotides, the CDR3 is TGTGCCAGCAGCCCGGGACTGGTCGAGCAGTACTTC. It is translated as CASSPGLVEQYF.

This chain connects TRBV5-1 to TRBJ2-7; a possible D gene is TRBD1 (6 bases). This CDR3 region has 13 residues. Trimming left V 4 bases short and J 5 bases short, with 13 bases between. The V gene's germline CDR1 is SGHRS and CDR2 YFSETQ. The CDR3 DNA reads TGCGCCAGCAGCAAGCAGGGGTGGGACGAGCAGTACTTC. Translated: CASSKQGWDEQYF.

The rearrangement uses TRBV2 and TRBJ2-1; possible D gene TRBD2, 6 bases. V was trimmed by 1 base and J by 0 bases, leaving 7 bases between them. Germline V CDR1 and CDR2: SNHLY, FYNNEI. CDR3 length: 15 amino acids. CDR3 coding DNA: TGTGCCAGCAGTGAAGACGGGAGCTCCTACAATGAGCAGTTCTTC. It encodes CASSEDGSSYNEQFF.

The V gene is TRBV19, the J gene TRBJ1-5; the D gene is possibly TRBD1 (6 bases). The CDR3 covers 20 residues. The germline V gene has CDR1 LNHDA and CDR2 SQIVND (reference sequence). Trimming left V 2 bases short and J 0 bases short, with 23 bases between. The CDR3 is CASSIRLRDTLAYSNQPQHF. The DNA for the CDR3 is TGTGCCAGTAGTATACGGCTCCGGGACACCCTCGCCTATAGCAATCAGCCCCAGCATTTT.

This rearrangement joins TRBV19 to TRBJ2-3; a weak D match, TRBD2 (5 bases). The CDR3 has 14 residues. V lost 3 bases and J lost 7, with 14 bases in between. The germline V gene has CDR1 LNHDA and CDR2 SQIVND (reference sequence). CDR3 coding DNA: TGTGCCAGTAGTATCGCGCCTGAGGGTTATACGCAGTATTTT. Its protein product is CASSIAPEGYTQYF.

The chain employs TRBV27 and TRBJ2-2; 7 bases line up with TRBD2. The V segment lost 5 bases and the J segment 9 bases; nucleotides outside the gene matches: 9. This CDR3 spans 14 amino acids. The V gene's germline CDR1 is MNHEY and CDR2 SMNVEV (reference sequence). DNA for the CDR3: TGTGCCAGCAGTCTCGGGACTACCCCCTGGGAGCTGTTTTTT. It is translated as CASSLGTTPWELFF.

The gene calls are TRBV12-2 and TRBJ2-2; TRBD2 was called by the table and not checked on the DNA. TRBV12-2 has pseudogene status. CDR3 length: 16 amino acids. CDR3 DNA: TGTGCAAGTCGCTTAGCTGCGGGAGGGCGTTACGGGGAGCTGTTTTTT. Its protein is CASRLAAGGRYGELFF.

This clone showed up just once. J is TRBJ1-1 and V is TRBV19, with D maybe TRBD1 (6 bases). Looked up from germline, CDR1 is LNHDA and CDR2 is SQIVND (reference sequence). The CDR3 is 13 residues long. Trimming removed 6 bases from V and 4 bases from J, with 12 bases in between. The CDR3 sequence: CASRSGVITEAFF. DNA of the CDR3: TGTGCCAGTAGATCAGGGGTGATCACTGAAGCTTTCTTT.

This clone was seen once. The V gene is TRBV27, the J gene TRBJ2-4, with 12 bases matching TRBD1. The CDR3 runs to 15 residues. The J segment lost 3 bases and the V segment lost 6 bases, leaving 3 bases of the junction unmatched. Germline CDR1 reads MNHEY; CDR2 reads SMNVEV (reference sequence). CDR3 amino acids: CASRGTGGLKNIQYF. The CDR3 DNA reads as TGTGCCAGCAGAGGGACAGGGGGCCTCAAAAACATTCAGTACTTC.

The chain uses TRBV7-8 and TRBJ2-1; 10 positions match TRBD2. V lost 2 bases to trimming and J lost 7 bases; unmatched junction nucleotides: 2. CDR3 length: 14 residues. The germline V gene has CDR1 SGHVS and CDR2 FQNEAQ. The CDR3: CASSLLAGVNEQFF. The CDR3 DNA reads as TGTGCCAGCAGCTTACTAGCGGGGGTAAATGAGCAGTTCTTC.

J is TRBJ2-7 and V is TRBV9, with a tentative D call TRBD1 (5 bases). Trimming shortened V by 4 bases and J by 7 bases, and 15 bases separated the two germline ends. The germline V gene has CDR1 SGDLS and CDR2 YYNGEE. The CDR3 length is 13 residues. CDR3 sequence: CASSPRLRQEQYF. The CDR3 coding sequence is TGTGCCAGCAGCCCAAGACTCCGACAGGAGCAGTACTTC.

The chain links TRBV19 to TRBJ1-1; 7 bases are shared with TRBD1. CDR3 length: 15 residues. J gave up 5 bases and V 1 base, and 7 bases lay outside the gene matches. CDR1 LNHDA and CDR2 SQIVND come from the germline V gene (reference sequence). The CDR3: CASSIGGGGATEAFF. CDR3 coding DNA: TGTGCCAGTAGTATAGGCGGAGGGGGCGCTACTGAAGCTTTCTTT.

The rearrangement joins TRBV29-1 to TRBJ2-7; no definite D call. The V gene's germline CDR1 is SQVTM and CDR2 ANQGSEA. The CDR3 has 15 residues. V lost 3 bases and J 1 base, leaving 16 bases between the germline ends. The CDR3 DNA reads TGCAGCGTTGAGTTATCCGCGGTCGCATCCTACGAGCAGTACTTC. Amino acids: CSVELSAVASYEQYF.